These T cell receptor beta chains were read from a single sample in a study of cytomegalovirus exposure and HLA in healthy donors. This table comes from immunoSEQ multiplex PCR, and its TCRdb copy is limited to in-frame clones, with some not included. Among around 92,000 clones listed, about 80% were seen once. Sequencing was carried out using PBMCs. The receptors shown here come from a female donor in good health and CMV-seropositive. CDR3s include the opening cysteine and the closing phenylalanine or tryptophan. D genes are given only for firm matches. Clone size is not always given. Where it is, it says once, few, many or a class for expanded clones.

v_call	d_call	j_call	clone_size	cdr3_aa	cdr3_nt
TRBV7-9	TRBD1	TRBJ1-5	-	CASSPDRGLNQPQHF	TGTGCCAGCAGCCCGGACAGGGGGCTGAATCAGCCCCAGCATTTT
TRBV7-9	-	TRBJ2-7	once	CASSLEGAGYEQYF	TGTGCCAGCAGCTTAGAGGGGGCGGGGTACGAGCAGTACTTC
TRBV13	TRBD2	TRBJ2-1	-	CASSLALAGGYNEQFF	TGTGCCAGCAGCTTAGCACTAGCGGGGGGGTACAATGAGCAGTTCTTC
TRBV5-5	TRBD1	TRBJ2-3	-	CASSSGQGRTWRADTQYF	TGTGCCAGCAGTTCGGGACAGGGTCGGACCTGGAGGGCAGATACGCAGTATTTT
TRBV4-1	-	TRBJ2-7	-	CASSQDTLIDSYEQYF	TGCGCCAGCAGCCAAGATACCCTTATCGACTCCTACGAGCAGTACTTC
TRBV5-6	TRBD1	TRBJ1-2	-	CASSTSTGTGGDPTF	TGTGCCAGCAGCACCTCTACCGGGACAGGGGGAGACCCCACCTTC
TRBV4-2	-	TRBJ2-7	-	CASSTDRENVGEQYF	TGTGCCAGCAGCACAGACCGGGAGAACGTCGGGGAGCAGTACTTC
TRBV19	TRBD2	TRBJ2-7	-	CASSPGLVAREQYF	TGTGCCAGTAGTCCGGGACTAGTAGCTCGTGAGCAGTACTTC
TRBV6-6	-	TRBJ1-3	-	CATGEGSGNTIYF	TGTGCCACAGGGGAAGGATCTGGAAACACCATATATTTT
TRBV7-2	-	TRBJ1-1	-	CASSLSGGAVTEAFF	TGTGCCAGCAGCCTGTCGGGGGGCGCGGTTACTGAAGCTTTCTTT
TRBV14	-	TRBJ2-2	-	CASRRDTNTGELFF	TGTGCCAGCAGACGGGACACAAACACCGGGGAGCTGTTTTTT
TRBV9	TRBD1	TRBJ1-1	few	CASSGGTANTEAFF	TGTGCCAGCAGCGGCGGGACAGCAAACACTGAAGCTTTCTTT
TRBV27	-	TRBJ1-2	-	CASSLSEAHGYTF	TGTGCCAGCAGTTTATCAGAGGCGCATGGCTACACCTTC
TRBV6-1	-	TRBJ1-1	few	CASSGLSSTEAFF	TGTGCCAGCAGTGGACTTAGCAGCACTGAAGCTTTCTTT
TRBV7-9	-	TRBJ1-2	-	CSSSLEPWQGNRFNYGYTF	TGTTCCAGCAGCTTAGAGCCGTGGCAGGGGAATAGGTTTAACTATGGCTACACCTTC
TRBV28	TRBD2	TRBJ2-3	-	CASSVREGRGTDTQYF	TGTGCCAGCAGTGTGCGGGAGGGCCGGGGCACAGATACGCAGTATTTT
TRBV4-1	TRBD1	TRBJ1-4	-	CASSQTGTGNEKLFF	TGCGCCAGCAGCCAGACCGGGACAGGGAATGAAAAACTGTTTTTT
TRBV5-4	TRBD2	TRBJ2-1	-	CATRLAGEGYNEQFF	TGTGCCACCAGACTAGCGGGAGAGGGTTACAATGAGCAGTTCTTC
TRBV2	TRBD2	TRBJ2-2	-	CASSEGSGNTGELFF	TGTGCCAGCAGTGAGGGTAGCGGGAATACCGGGGAGCTGTTTTTT
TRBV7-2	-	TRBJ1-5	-	CASSLQPGHNQPQHF	TGTGCCAGCAGCTTACAACCGGGTCACAATCAGCCCCAGCATTTT
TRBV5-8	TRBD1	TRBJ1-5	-	CASSGEDRMDGNQPQHF	TGTGCCAGCAGCGGCGAGGACAGGATGGACGGGAATCAGCCCCAGCATTTT
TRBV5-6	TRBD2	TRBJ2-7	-	CASSLRVSGGPYEQYF	TGTGCCAGCAGCTTGCGGGTTAGCGGGGGTCCCTACGAGCAGTACTTC
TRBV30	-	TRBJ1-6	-	CAWKYPLRGSENSPLHF	TGTGCCTGGAAATATCCCTTGCGAGGGTCGGAAAATTCACCCCTCCACTTT
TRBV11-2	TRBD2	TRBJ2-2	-	CASSLLGRAGGRSGELFF	TGTGCCAGCAGCTTACTAGGAAGAGCGGGGGGGCGGTCCGGGGAGCTGTTTTTT
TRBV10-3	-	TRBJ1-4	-	CAIRGATNEKLFF	TGTGCCATCAGGGGAGCAACTAATGAAAAACTGTTTTTT
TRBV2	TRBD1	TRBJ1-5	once	CASSEGGQYNQPQHF	TGTGCCAGCAGTGAAGGGGGACAGTATAATCAGCCCCAGCATTTT
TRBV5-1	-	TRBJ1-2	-	CASSPKLAGGSPFYGYTF	TGCGCCAGCAGCCCGAAACTGGCGGGAGGTTCACCCTTCTATGGCTACACCTTC
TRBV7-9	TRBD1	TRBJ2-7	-	CASTRVGTGGDEQYF	TGTGCCAGCACCCGGGTCGGGACAGGGGGGGATGAGCAGTACTTC
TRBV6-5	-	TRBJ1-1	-	CASRLGANTEAFF	TGTGCCAGCAGGTTAGGGGCGAACACTGAAGCTTTCTTT
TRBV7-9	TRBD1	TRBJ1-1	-	CASSNRDRGGNTEAFF	TGTGCCAGCAGCAACCGGGACAGGGGTGGGAACACTGAAGCTTTCTTT
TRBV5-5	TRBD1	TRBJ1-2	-	CASSSTGGHYGYTF	TGTGCCAGCAGCTCCACAGGGGGTCACTATGGCTACACCTTC
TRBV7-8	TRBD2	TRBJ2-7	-	CASSSGLAGVYEQYF	TGTGCCAGCAGCTCGGGACTAGCGGGAGTCTACGAGCAGTACTTC
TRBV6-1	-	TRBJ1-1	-	CASSESPPGFREAFF	TGTGCCAGCAGTGAATCACCCCCAGGGTTCCGGGAAGCTTTCTTT
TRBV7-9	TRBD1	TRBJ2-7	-	CSSGGQGVTYEQYF	TGTTCCAGCGGCGGACAGGGGGTTACCTACGAGCAGTACTTC
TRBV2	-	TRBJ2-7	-	CASSEMVTPYEQYF	TGTGCCAGCAGTGAAATGGTCACACCATACGAGCAGTACTTC
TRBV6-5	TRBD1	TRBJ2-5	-	CASSRGQGGRETQYF	TGTGCCAGCAGTCGAGGACAGGGTGGACGAGAGACCCAGTACTTC
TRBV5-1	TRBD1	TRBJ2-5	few	CASSLAGGQETQYF	TGCGCCAGCAGCTTGGCAGGGGGCCAAGAGACCCAGTACTTC
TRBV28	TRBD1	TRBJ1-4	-	CASSPRGSIEKLFF	TGTGCCAGCAGTCCCAGGGGGAGCATTGAAAAACTGTTTTTT
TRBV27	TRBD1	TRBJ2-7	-	CASRNLAGTGSYEQYF	TGTGCCAGCAGAAACCTCGCCGGGACAGGCTCCTACGAGCAGTACTTC
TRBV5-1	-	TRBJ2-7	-	CASSLVSSAGTYEQYF	TGCGCCAGCAGCTTGGTTTCGTCGGCGGGGACCTACGAGCAGTACTTC
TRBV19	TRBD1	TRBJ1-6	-	CASTSLGQGNSPLHF	TGTGCCAGTACCTCCCTAGGACAGGGGAACTCACCCCTCCACTTT
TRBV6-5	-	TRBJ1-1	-	CASSYSDSGLTEAFF	TGTGCCAGCAGTTACTCGGATTCAGGGTTGACTGAAGCTTTCTTT
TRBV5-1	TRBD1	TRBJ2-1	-	CASSPGQGVHEQFF	TGCGCCAGCAGTCCGGGACAGGGAGTCCATGAGCAGTTCTTC
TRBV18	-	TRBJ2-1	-	CASSPPPDRFSYNEQFF	TGTGCCAGCTCACCACCCCCCGACAGGTTCTCCTACAATGAGCAGTTCTTC
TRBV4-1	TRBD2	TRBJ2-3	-	CASSQDLSGGAIDTQYF	TGCGCCAGCAGCCAAGATCTGTCCGGGGGGGCTATAGATACGCAGTATTTT
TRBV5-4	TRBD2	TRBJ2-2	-	CASSQGRREVGELFF	TGTGCCAGCAGCCAAGGACGGCGGGAGGTCGGGGAGCTGTTTTTT
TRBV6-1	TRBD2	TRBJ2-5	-	CASSSGLSFQETQYF	TGTGCCAGCAGTTCGGGACTATCATTCCAAGAGACCCAGTACTTC
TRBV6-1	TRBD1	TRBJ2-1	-	CASRGQGLDEQFF	TGTGCCAGCAGGGGACAGGGGCTCGATGAGCAGTTCTTC
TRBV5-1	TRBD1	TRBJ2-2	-	CASSWRDRDTGELFF	TGCGCCAGCAGCTGGCGGGACAGGGACACCGGGGAGCTGTTTTTT
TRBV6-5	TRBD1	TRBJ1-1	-	CASSRQGEAFF	TGTGCCAGCAGTCGACAGGGGGAGGCTTTCTTT
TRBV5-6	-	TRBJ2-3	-	CASSFLAPRTDTQYF	TGTGCCAGCAGCTTCCTAGCGCCTCGCACAGATACGCAGTATTTT
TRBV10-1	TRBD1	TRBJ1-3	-	CASSEPGTGLTGNTIYF	TGCGCCAGCAGTGAACCCGGGACAGGACTAACTGGAAACACCATATATTTT
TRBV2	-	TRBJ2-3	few	CASLWASYTDTQYF	TGTGCCAGCCTATGGGCATCTTACACAGATACGCAGTATTTT